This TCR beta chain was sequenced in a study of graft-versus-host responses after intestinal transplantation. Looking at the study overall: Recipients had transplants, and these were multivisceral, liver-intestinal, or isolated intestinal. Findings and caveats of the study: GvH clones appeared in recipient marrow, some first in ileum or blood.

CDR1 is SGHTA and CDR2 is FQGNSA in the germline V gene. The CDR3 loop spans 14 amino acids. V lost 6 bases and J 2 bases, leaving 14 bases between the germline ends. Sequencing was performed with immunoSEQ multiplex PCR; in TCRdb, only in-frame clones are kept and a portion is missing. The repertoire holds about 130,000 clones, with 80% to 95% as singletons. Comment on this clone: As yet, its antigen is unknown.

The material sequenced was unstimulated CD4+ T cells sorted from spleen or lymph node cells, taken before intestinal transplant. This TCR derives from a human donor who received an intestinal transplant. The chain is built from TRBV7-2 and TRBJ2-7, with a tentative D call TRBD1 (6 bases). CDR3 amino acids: CASREGRGAYEQYF. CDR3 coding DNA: TGTGCCAGCAGGGAAGGCAGGGGAGCCTACGAGCAGTACTTC.